The 27 T cell receptor beta chains below come from one sample, sequenced in a study of T cells in Graves' hyperthyroidism and ophthalmopathy. TCR beta CDR3 regions were amplified from RNA. The study used the HTBI primer set for a first-round RT-PCR of the TCR CDR3. A single record per CDR3 protein comes from TCRdb applying MiXCR to the multiplex PCR reads. The table shows 270,000 or so distinct CDR3 sequences, with 20% to 30% occurring only once. Sequencing was performed on blood. All receptors come from a man aged 35-49 years with Graves' hyperthyroidism that later progressed to Graves' ophthalmopathy.

This clonotype was seen repeatedly, ten times or more. J is TRBJ2-7 and V is TRBV27; the D gene is possibly TRBD1 (6 bases). CDR1 and CDR2 from the germline V gene are MNHEY and SMNVEV (reference sequence). CDR3 length equals 13 residues. Trimming took 4 bases from V and 4 from J, leaving 11 bases between them. The CDR3 DNA follows: TGTGCCAGCAGTTGGGCCAGGGGTTACGAGCAGTACTTC. Its protein is CASSWARGYEQYF.

This clonotype was counted ten times or more. The chain carries TRBV9 and TRBJ2-7; unclear D gene. The CDR3 length is 14 residues. V lost 0 bases, J lost 2 bases, and 9 bases lay in between. Germline CDR1 is SGDLS and CDR2 is YYNGEE. DNA of the CDR3: TGTGCCAGCAGCGTAGGCGTTGGGGCCTACGAGCAGTACTTC. Its translation is CASSVGVGAYEQYF.

This clonotype was seen at least ten times. V usage is TRBV7-2 and J usage is TRBJ1-2; 7 bases are a match to TRBD1. Losses at the gene ends were 5 bases for V and 3 bases for J; bases not matched to a gene: 6. The CDR3 runs 14 residues. Germline CDR1 reads SGHTA; CDR2 reads FQGNSA. The CDR3 bases are TGTGCCAGCAGCCCGGGACAGAGATACTATGGCTACACCTTC. Protein sequence: CASSPGQRYYGYTF.

This clonotype occurred many times. This chain links TRBV27 with TRBJ2-6; 8 nucleotides line up with TRBD1. In germline, CDR1 is MNHEY, CDR2 SMNVEV (reference sequence). The junction had 8 bases not matched to a gene; V was cut back by 9 bases and J by 1 base. The CDR3 covers 16 residues. The DNA of the CDR3 is TGTGCCAGTGGTGCAGGGGGCGCTTCTGGGGCCAACGTCCTGACTTTC. Translation: CASGAGGASGANVLTF.

V gene TRBV20-1 combines with J gene TRBJ2-4; D perhaps matches TRBD1 (5 bases). Trimming shortened V by 6 bases and J by 5 bases, and 17 bases separated the two germline ends. The CDR3 has 14 amino acids. CDR1 DFQATT and CDR2 SNEGSKA come from the germline V gene (reference sequence). The CDR3 loop reads CSAAKGPDQNIQYF. CDR3 nucleotide sequence: TGCAGTGCCGCGAAGGGGCCGGACCAAAACATTCAGTACTTC.

Concerning this clonotype: The final CDR3 position lacks the conserved phenylalanine or tryptophan, pointing to a likely read error. The chain employs TRBV28 and TRBJ1-1; the D is unclear. Germline lookup yields CDR1 MDHEN and CDR2 SYDVKM. Trimming shortened V by 2 bases and J by 2 bases, and 9 bases separated the two germline ends. The CDR3 covers 14 residues. DNA of the CDR3: TGTGCCAGCAGTTTACTAGGATTCAACACTGAAGCTTTCTCT. Residues: CASSLLGFNTEAFS.

In this sample, this clonotype turned up many times. The rearrangement joins TRBV29-1 to TRBJ1-1; D is unresolved. CDR3 length: 12 residues. Germline V gene data show CDR1 as SQVTM and CDR2 as ANQGSEA. The V end was cut by 8 bases, the J end by 3 bases, with 13 bases between. The CDR3 nucleotides read TGCAGCACCACCCGGGGTCACACTGAAGCTTTCTTT. Amino acids: CSTTRGHTEAFF.

There are many counts of this clonotype. This chain links TRBV5-1 with TRBJ2-2, with D perhaps matching TRBD2 (6 bases). This CDR3 spans 16 amino acids. V gave up 4 bases and J gave up 5 bases, with 18 bases separating them. The germline V gene has CDR1 SGHRS and CDR2 YFSETQ. CDR3 in DNA: TGCGCCAGCAGCCCAGTAGGACTATTAGGGACCGGGGAGCTGTTTTTT. Protein sequence: CASSPVGLLGTGELFF.

The rearrangement uses TRBV5-1 and TRBJ2-7; perhaps TRBD1 as D (6 bases). V was pared by 0 bases and J by 5 bases, with 12 bases between. The CDR3 extends over 14 amino acids. The germline gives CDR1 SGHRS, CDR2 YFSETQ. CDR3 sequence (DNA): TGCGCCAGCAGCTTGGCGGGACAACATAACGAGCAGTACTTC. Its translation: CASSLAGQHNEQYF.

This clonotype was picked up many times. V and J are TRBV12-3 or TRBV12-4 and TRBJ1-2; no clear D. The length of the CDR3 is 12 residues. V lost 5 bases and J lost 2, with 6 bases in between. CDR3 coding DNA: TGTGCCAGCAGTGCGGTCAACTATGGCTACACCTTC. Amino acids: CASSAVNYGYTF.

The rearrangement joins TRBV6-2 or TRBV6-3 to TRBJ2-5, with 7 bases aligning to TRBD2. CDR1 and CDR2 from the germline V gene are MNHEY and SVGEGT. CDR3 length equals 14 residues. After removal of 6 bases from V and 4 bases from J, the junction contained 8 bases not matched to a gene. This CDR3 is CASRRGAGTETQYF. In nucleotides, the CDR3 is TGTGCCAGCAGAAGGGGAGCGGGAACAGAGACCCAGTACTTC.

This clonotype came up many times. The genes are TRBV12-3 or TRBV12-4 and TRBJ2-7; D ambiguous. Deletions cut 9 bases from V and 0 bases from J, with 6 bases between. The CDR3 is made up of 11 amino acids. The CDR3 coding sequence is TGTGCCAGAAAGTACTCCTACGAGCAGTACTTC. The encoded protein is CARKYSYEQYF.

This clonotype was observed many times. This chain connects TRBV4-2 to TRBJ1-5; TRBD1 is a possible D gene (5 bases). Trimming removed 5 bases from V and 5 bases from J, with 16 bases in between. Germline CDR1 LGHNA, CDR2 YNFKEQ. The CDR3 has 15 amino acids. CDR3 nucleotides: TGTGCCAGCAGCGCCGATAGGGGATATGATCAGCCCCAGCATTTT. It translates to CASSADRGYDQPQHF.

This clonotype was observed at least ten times. J is TRBJ2-2 and V is TRBV12-3 or TRBV12-4, with a weak D call TRBD2 (6 bases). CDR3 length: 14 residues. Trimming stripped 2 bases from V and 6 bases from J, with 10 bases between. The CDR3 region is CASSLREASGELFF. The CDR3 region has the DNA TGTGCCAGCAGTTTAAGGGAGGCGTCCGGGGAGCTGTTTTTT.

In its sample, this clonotype was seen many times. The rearrangement joins TRBV12-3 or TRBV12-4 to TRBJ2-7; D unclear. The V end was cut by 3 bases, the J end by 1 base, with 10 bases between. This CDR3 region has 14 residues. In nucleotides, the CDR3 is TGTGCCAGCAGTTTCGACTGGTTGTCCTACGAGCAGTACTTC. Translation: CASSFDWLSYEQYF.

This clonotype appeared many times. V and J are TRBV20-1 and TRBJ1-5, with D maybe TRBD1 (6 bases). The CDR3 spans 16 residues. V lost 0 bases and J 3 bases, leaving 15 bases between the germline ends. From germline, CDR1 is DFQATT and CDR2 SNEGSKA (reference sequence). CDR3 region: CSARDLDGTFNQPQHF. CDR3 DNA: TGCAGTGCTAGAGATCTCGACGGGACATTCAATCAGCCCCAGCATTTT.

The sample holds many counts of this clonotype. This sequence joins TRBV27 and TRBJ1-2; TRBD1 aligns across 7 bases. With V trimmed by 3 bases and J by 7 bases, 8 bases remained unmatched. Germline-derived CDR1 and CDR2 are MNHEY and SMNVEV (reference sequence). The CDR3 spans 14 residues. The CDR3 here is CASSFGQAEVGYTF. The CDR3 bases are TGTGCCAGCAGTTTTGGACAGGCCGAAGTTGGCTACACCTTC.

The table lists this clonotype with a count of one. The chain has TRBV28 and TRBJ1-2; D uncertain. This CDR3 has 14 residues. V lost 1 base, J lost 8 bases, and 14 bases lay in between. Per germline, CDR1 MDHEN and CDR2 SYDVKM. The CDR3 DNA reads TGTGCCAGCAGTTTATCGGCAGGCCCGCTAGGCTACACCTTC. Protein sequence: CASSLSAGPLGYTF.

The rearrangement joins TRBV20-1 to TRBJ2-7, with D possibly matching TRBD2 (6 bases). The CDR3 covers 16 residues. The V end was cut by 1 base, the J end by 0 bases, with 16 bases between. In germline, CDR1 is DFQATT, CDR2 SNEGSKA (reference sequence). CDR3 protein: CSARGRVGGTSYEQYF. The DNA for the CDR3 is TGCAGTGCTAGAGGGAGGGTTGGCGGGACCTCCTACGAGCAGTACTTC.

This clonotype came up many times. The V and J genes are TRBV19 and TRBJ2-4, with D perhaps matching TRBD1 or TRBD2 (5 bases each). V lost 0 bases to trimming and J lost 0 bases, with 9 bases between them. Germline-derived CDR1 and CDR2 are LNHDA and SQIVND (reference sequence). The CDR3 spans 16 residues. CDR3 sequence reads: CASSIEGELAKNIQYF. As DNA, the CDR3 is TGTGCCAGTAGTATAGAGGGGGAGCTAGCCAAAAACATTCAGTACTTC. Drawing the rest from reference TRBV19 and TRBJ2-4, the complete variable domain is DGGITQSPKYLFRKEGQNVTLSCEQNLNHDAMYWYRQDPGQGLRLIYYSQIVNDFQKGDIAEGYSVSREKKESFPLTVTSAQKNPTAFYLCASSIEGELAKNIQYFGAGTRLSVL.

This clonotype came up many times. The chain joins TRBV4-1 to TRBJ1-6; D uncertain. Germline-derived CDR1 and CDR2 are MGHRA and YSYEKL. V lost 0 bases and J 10 bases, leaving 10 bases between the germline ends. This CDR3 is built from 14 residues. The CDR3 region has the DNA TGCGCCAGCAGCCAAGAACGGGCTGGGTCACCCCTCCACTTT. Protein: CASSQERAGSPLHF.

The V and J genes are TRBV6-4 and TRBJ2-2; D gene ambiguous. The CDR3 consists of 13 residues. V was pared by 0 bases and J by 6 bases, with 5 bases between. Germline CDR1 reads MRHNA; CDR2 reads SNTAGT. DNA for the CDR3: TGTGCCAGCAGTGACTCGGCTTCCGGGGAGCTGTTTTTT. Protein product: CASSDSASGELFF.

This clonotype was recorded many times. The gene calls are TRBV5-1 and TRBJ2-7, with 7 bases fitting TRBD2. Germline CDR1 reads SGHRS; CDR2 reads YFSETQ. CDR3 size: 15 residues. The V segment lost 1 base and the J segment 4 bases; nucleotides outside the gene matches: 8. The CDR3 protein is CASSLWEGLGYEQYF. The CDR3 DNA sequence: TGCGCCAGCAGCTTGTGGGAGGGCCTCGGATACGAGCAGTACTTC.

The gene calls are TRBV11-2 and TRBJ2-7, with D uncertain. Deletions cut 1 base from V and 3 bases from J, with 13 bases between. The CDR3 loop spans 15 amino acids. The germline CDR1 and CDR2 sequences are SGHAT and FQNNGV. CDR3 loop: CASSLVLGSHYEQYF. DNA of the CDR3: TGTGCCAGCAGCTTAGTTTTGGGTTCTCACTACGAGCAGTACTTC.

Ten or more counts support this clonotype. The chain carries TRBV10-3 and TRBJ1-2; 7 bases agree with TRBD1. Germline assignment: CDR1 ENHRY and CDR2 SYGVKD. The CDR3 spans 12 residues. The V gene end was trimmed by 6 bases and the J gene end by 10 bases; junction bases not matched to a gene: 8. For the CDR3, the DNA is TGTGCCATCAGAGGAGACAGGGACGTCTACACCTTC. Its protein is CAIRGDRDVYTF.

This clonotype has ten or more counts. The chain couples TRBV20-1 to TRBJ1-2; TRBD1 matches 9 bases. The CDR3 consists of 15 residues. The junction had 8 bases not matched to a gene; V was cut back by 0 bases and J by 6 bases. CDR1 DFQATT and CDR2 SNEGSKA come from the germline V gene (reference sequence). CDR3 amino acids: CSARDSGQGRHGYTF. CDR3 in DNA: TGCAGTGCTAGAGATTCGGGACAGGGACGCCATGGCTACACCTTC.

This clonotype has a count of ten or more. This chain joins TRBV18 and TRBJ2-7; D gene ambiguous. This CDR3 comprises 12 residues. CDR1 KGHSH and CDR2 LQKENI come from the germline V gene. Trimming took 5 bases from V and 6 from J, leaving 11 bases between them. CDR3 protein: CASSTLLGEQYF. The CDR3 DNA reads TGTGCCAGCTCAACCCTACTCGGCGAGCAGTACTTC.